These 11 T cell receptor beta chains came from one sample sequenced in a study of CD4 T cells in relation to SARS-CoV-2 and coronaviruses. Before the COVID-19 pandemic, during about 2011-2019, CD4+ T cells were taken from unexposed donors. The cells were cultured for approximately ten days before CD4+ T cells were isolated. Using immunoSEQ multiplex PCR, the repertoire was profiled, and TCRdb retains in-frame clones only, with some absent. The sample holds 20,000 to 25,000 clones, about 70% seen once. No antigen is known for these receptors. Sequences were obtained from CD4+ T cells from PBMCs, cultured in vitro. The receptors were gathered from a human donor in good health.

In this sample, this clone turned up a few times. The V and J genes are TRBV28 and TRBJ2-2; D is perhaps TRBD2 (7 bases). Looked up from germline, CDR1 is MDHEN and CDR2 is SYDVKM. The CDR3 sequence is 14 residues long. The ends were cut back, 5 bases at V and 7 bases at J, with 14 bases in the middle. CDR3 DNA: TGTGCCAGCAGTCATAACAGGGAGGGCGGGGAGCTGTTTTTT. Amino acids: CASSHNREGGELFF.

The V gene is TRBV6-5, the J gene TRBJ2-2; D possibly corresponds to TRBD1 (6 bases). Trimming removed 7 bases from V and 7 bases from J, with 16 bases in between. The CDR3 totals 14 residues. Germline V lookup: CDR1 MNHEY, CDR2 SVGAGI. The CDR3 protein is CASTVQGSFGELFF. The CDR3 coding sequence is TGTGCCAGCACCGTACAGGGCAGCTTCGGGGAGCTGTTTTTT.

The chain recombines TRBV3-1 (or the pseudogene TRBV3-2) with TRBJ2-7; perhaps TRBD1 as D (6 bases). Germline V gene data show CDR1 as LGHDT and CDR2 as YNNKEL (reference sequence). V lost 4 bases, J lost 2 bases, and 12 bases lay in between. The length of the CDR3 is 14 residues. This CDR3 is CASSRVQGTYEQYF. The CDR3 DNA is TGTGCCAGCAGCCGAGTACAGGGTACCTACGAGCAGTACTTC.

The V gene is TRBV3-1 (or the pseudogene TRBV3-2), the J gene TRBJ1-5; D may be TRBD1 (5 bases). Germline lookup yields CDR1 LGHDT and CDR2 YNNKEL (reference sequence). V was shortened by 3 bases and J by 1 base, with 7 bases between the two germline ends. This CDR3 region has 14 residues. The CDR3 region is CASSQTVSNQPQHF. CDR3 DNA sequence: TGTGCCAGCAGCCAGACAGTGAGCAATCAGCCCCAGCATTTT.

V is TRBV10-3 and J is TRBJ1-5; no reliable D call. Germline V gene data show CDR1 as ENHRY and CDR2 as SYGVKD. CDR3 length: 14 residues. The ends were cut back, 2 bases at V and 1 base at J, with 6 bases in the middle. CDR3 nucleotide sequence: TGTGCCATCAGTGAGAACCAGAGCAATCAGCCCCAGCATTTT. Protein sequence: CAISENQSNQPQHF.

This clone was counted between two and nine times. This rearrangement joins TRBV6-5 to TRBJ1-1; the D gene is possibly TRBD1 (5 bases). CDR1 is MNHEY and CDR2 is SVGAGI in the germline V gene. Trimming shortened V by 8 bases and J by 0 bases, and 7 bases separated the two germline ends. The CDR3 totals 12 residues. CDR3 coding DNA: TGTGCCAGCGGGGGACTGAACACTGAAGCTTTCTTT. As protein: CASGGLNTEAFF.

The chain joins TRBV3-1 (or the pseudogene TRBV3-2) to TRBJ1-3, with no clear D. The germline gives CDR1 LGHDT, CDR2 YNNKEL (reference sequence). V lost 1 base and J 0 bases, leaving 4 bases between the germline ends. The CDR3 sequence is 14 residues long. The CDR3 sequence: CASSQGGSGNTIYF. CDR3 nucleotides: TGTGCCAGCAGCCAAGGTGGCTCTGGAAACACCATATATTTT.

The gene calls are TRBV21-1 and TRBJ1-1; TRBD1 is the table's D call and was not checked against the DNA. TRBV21-1 counts as a pseudogene. This CDR3 is 16 amino acids long. The DNA of the CDR3 is TGTGCCAGCACTAATCTGCAGGACAGCTTGAACACTGAAGCTTTCTTT. Residues: CASTNLQDSLNTEAFF.

The chain has TRBV19 and TRBJ2-7; TRBD1 is a possible D gene (5 bases). Deletions cut 5 bases from V and 5 bases from J, with 10 bases between. The CDR3 has 12 residues. Germline-derived CDR1 and CDR2 are LNHDA and SQIVND (reference sequence). This CDR3 reads CASSLDNNEQYF. The CDR3, as DNA: TGTGCCAGTAGTTTGGACAATAACGAGCAGTACTTC.

The V and J genes are TRBV3-1 (or the pseudogene TRBV3-2) and TRBJ1-2; D perhaps matches TRBD1 (5 bases). CDR1 and CDR2 from the germline V gene are LGHDT and YNNKEL (reference sequence). This CDR3 is 13 amino acids long. Trimming pared 6 bases from V and 8 bases from J, leaving 16 bases between. DNA for the CDR3: TGTGCCAGCAGTCCATACCTTGGGGCGGGCTACACCTTC. Translating it yields CASSPYLGAGYTF.

The gene calls are TRBV18 and TRBJ2-5; weak D call: TRBD2 (6 bases). CDR3 length equals 12 residues. Germline assignment: CDR1 KGHSH and CDR2 LQKENI. V lost 6 bases, J lost 3 bases, and 8 bases lay in between. CDR3 region: CASSRDEETQYF. The CDR3 bases are TGTGCCAGCTCGCGGGACGAAGAGACCCAGTACTTC.